The sequence of this T cell receptor beta chain was determined in a study of immune cell composition in non-small cell lung cancer. Study-level results: Shared sequences between tumour-reactive and dominant in vivo clones were not proven. Squamous lung tumours showed higher top 10 clone scores and clonality than adenocarcinomas. In adenocarcinoma, maximal tumour-associated clone frequency tracked TIL tumour reactivity.

Frozen unsorted single-cell suspensions supplied the genomic DNA. As for this clone: Its target is not known.

The assay was immunoSEQ multiplex PCR, and TCRdb's table has in-frame clones only and misses some. The table includes about 13,000 clones, 73% detected once. Sequenced material: lung tumor tissue. This TCR was sampled from a human donor with non-small cell lung cancer.

The CDR3 loop reads CASSSGHEQYF. Here the CDR3 DNA reads TGTGCCAGCAGTAGTGGCCACGAGCAGTACTTC. The rearrangement joins TRBV6-6 to TRBJ2-7; no firm D call. The V end lost 5 bases, the J end lost 5 bases, and 7 bases lay between the germline ends. From germline, CDR1 is MNHNY and CDR2 SVGAGI (reference sequence). The CDR3 runs 11 residues.